Following are 20 T cell receptor beta chains from one sample sequenced in a study of blood T cells in healthy people across ages. Alongside a J-beta primer mix, a sample-barcoded 5' primer served in a second PCR lasting 7 to 11 cycles. TCRdb passed the 5' RACE reads through MiXCR, listing each CDR3 protein once. The repertoire includes 1.5 million to 2 million distinct CDR3 sequences, about 30% of them detected once, and roughly 8% sits in the top ten. Sequencing was performed on blood. The receptors were gathered from a woman in her twenties or thirties in good health.

This clonotype showed up just a few times. With a much larger clone just one base away, this may be a read error. This chain joins TRBV5-5 and TRBJ1-2, with 11 bases lining up with TRBD1. Germline values: CDR1 SGHKS, CDR2 YYEKEE (reference sequence). There are 15 residues in the CDR3. Trimming at V came to 3 bases and at J to 6 bases, leaving 7 bases not matched to a gene. CDR3 sequence (DNA): TGTGCCAGCAGCTCCCGGACAGGGGGCGAGGATGGCTACACCTTC. Translated: CASSSRTGGEDGYTF.

J is TRBJ2-1 and V is TRBV6-2 or TRBV6-3, with a possible D match to TRBD2 (6 bases). Germline CDR1 reads MNHEY; CDR2 reads SVGEGT. The CDR3 loop spans 17 amino acids. Trimming stripped 6 bases from V and 7 bases from J, with 25 bases between. Here the CDR3 reads CASSGSRISGELNEQFF. The CDR3 region has the DNA TGTGCCAGCAGCGGGTCTCGAATATCGGGAGAGTTAAATGAGCAGTTCTTC.

J is TRBJ1-2 and V is TRBV3-1; D remains ambiguous. The ends were cut back, 8 bases at V and 7 bases at J, with 17 bases in the middle. The CDR3 consists of 13 residues. CDR1 and CDR2 (germline): LGHDT, YNNKEL (reference sequence). The CDR3 sequence is CASGPRVVGGYTF. The DNA for the CDR3 is TGTGCCAGCGGCCCTCGCGTCGTGGGTGGCTACACCTTC.

Comments on this clonotype: One end of the junction fails to match germline, which may point to a read error. V gene TRBV5-1 combines with J gene TRBJ2-6; perhaps D is TRBD1 or TRBD2 (5 bases each). This CDR3 has 15 residues. Germline CDR1 and CDR2: SGHRS and YFSETQ. CDR3 region: CASSLTGSGANALTF. Here the CDR3 DNA reads TGCGCCAGCAGCTTAACAGGTTCCGGGGCCAACGCCCTGACTTTC.

The table lists this clonotype with many counts. V gene TRBV29-1 combines with J gene TRBJ2-1; the match to TRBD2 covers 8 bases. The germline CDR1 and CDR2 sequences are SQVTM and ANQGSEA. J gave up 7 bases and V 6 bases, and 11 bases lay outside the gene matches. The CDR3 has 14 residues. In nucleotides, the CDR3 is TGCAGCGTAAGCCAAGCGGGAGTTAGAAATGAGCAGTTCTTC. This gives the protein CSVSQAGVRNEQFF.

The table lists this clonotype with a few counts. The chain couples TRBV18 to TRBJ2-7, with 9 bases matching TRBD2. Germline loops: CDR1 KGHSH, CDR2 LQKENI. V trimming: 2 bases; J trimming: 2 bases; junction bases outside the gene matches: 7. This CDR3 spans 16 amino acids. CDR3 amino acids: CASSPKVTSGTYEQYF. The CDR3, as DNA: TGTGCCAGCTCACCAAAAGTGACTAGCGGTACCTACGAGCAGTACTTC.

This clonotype was seen more than once but under ten times. Germline is not matched at one junction end, which may reflect a read error. V is TRBV30 and J is TRBJ2-7; perhaps TRBD2 as D (5 bases). The CDR3 is made up of 13 amino acids. The germline V gene has CDR1 GTSNPN and CDR2 SVGIG (reference sequence). DNA of the CDR3: TGTGTCTGGAGTCCCAGGCTGGACTTCGAGCAGTACTTC. It is translated as CVWSPRLDFEQYF.

This clonotype was seen a few times. The V call is TRBV2, the J call TRBJ1-5; D unresolved. This CDR3 is 15 amino acids long. V shed 1 base and J shed 6 bases, with 13 bases lying between them. CDR1 is SNHLY, CDR2 FYNNEI, per germline. The CDR3, as DNA: TGTGCCAGCAGTGAAGTGGTCCGTACGGGTCAGCCCCAGCATTTT. Its translation is CASSEVVRTGQPQHF.

The V call is TRBV7-2, the J call TRBJ2-3; D is undetermined. This CDR3 comprises 15 residues. The V end lost 3 bases, the J end lost 3 bases, and 13 bases lay between the germline ends. From germline, CDR1 is SGHTA and CDR2 FQGNSA. CDR3: CASSFGGLRTDTQYF. The CDR3 bases are TGTGCCAGCAGCTTTGGCGGCCTTAGGACAGATACGCAGTATTTT.

Only one count was recorded for this clonotype. The V gene is TRBV2, the J gene TRBJ2-2, with unresolved D. Per the germline V gene, CDR1 is SNHLY and CDR2 is FYNNEI. This CDR3 comprises 12 residues. V lost 5 bases and J lost 3, with 4 bases in between. CDR3 sequence: CASSHDTGELFF. CDR3 coding DNA: TGTGCCAGCAGTCATGACACCGGGGAGCTGTTTTTT.

This clonotype was observed a handful of times. The chain recombines TRBV6-5 with TRBJ2-1, with 8 bases fitting TRBD2. The CDR3 runs 16 residues. Germline assignment: CDR1 MNHEY and CDR2 SVGAGI. The junction had 11 bases not matched to a gene; V was cut back by 6 bases and J by 4 bases. The CDR3: CASRSPGGEKYNEQFF. Here the CDR3 DNA reads TGTGCCAGCAGATCCCCCGGGGGGGAAAAATACAATGAGCAGTTCTTC.

The chain has TRBV25-1 and TRBJ2-7, with no clear D. V lost 6 bases and J lost 6, with 18 bases in between. The CDR3 is 14 amino acids. Germline V gene lookup returns CDR1 MGHDK and CDR2 SYGVNS. The CDR3: CASSPGPWTGEQYF. Written as DNA, the CDR3 is TGTGCCAGCAGCCCGGGTCCCTGGACCGGCGAGCAGTACTTC.

This clonotype was recorded a few times. The chain recombines TRBV6-2 or TRBV6-3 with TRBJ2-1; D could derive from TRBD1 or TRBD2 (5 bases each). The V gene lost 6 bases and the J gene lost 8 bases, with 44 bases spanning the gap. The CDR3 runs 23 residues. Germline V lookup: CDR1 MNHEY, CDR2 SVGEGT. The CDR3 protein is CASSKKSVLKMPLGVATTYEQFF. In DNA form, the CDR3 reads TGTGCCAGCAGCAAAAAAAGCGTACTCAAAATGCCACTAGGGGTCGCAACTACCTATGAGCAGTTCTTC.

The V call is TRBV10-3, the J call TRBJ2-3; D is perhaps TRBD1 (6 bases). This CDR3 spans 12 amino acids. V was trimmed by 6 bases and J by 6 bases, leaving 10 bases between them. The germline V gene has CDR1 ENHRY and CDR2 SYGVKD. The CDR3 DNA sequence: TGTGCCATCAGGGACAGCCTGGATACGCAGTATTTT. It is translated as CAIRDSLDTQYF.

This clonotype turned up a few times. The gene calls are TRBV7-6 and TRBJ2-7; 7 nucleotides line up with TRBD1. Germline loops: CDR1 SGHVS, CDR2 FNYEAQ. The V and J ends lost 5 bases and 5 bases, in that order; junction bases with no gene match: 6. This CDR3 is built from 13 residues. This CDR3 reads CASSLTGTHEQYF. The CDR3 region has the DNA TGTGCCAGCAGCCTGACAGGGACCCACGAGCAGTACTTC.

V usage is TRBV6-2 or TRBV6-3 and J usage is TRBJ2-7, with TRBD2 matching 9 bases. The CDR3 spans 14 residues. Per germline, CDR1 MNHEY and CDR2 SVGEGT. Unmatched junction bases numbered 9, after V lost 7 bases and J lost 5 bases. The CDR3 sequence is CASNNPGLADEQYF. CDR3 sequence (DNA): TGTGCCAGCAACAACCCGGGACTAGCAGACGAGCAGTACTTC.

This clonotype was detected only a few times. The chain combines TRBV3-1 with TRBJ1-1; D is ambiguous. The germline CDR1 and CDR2 sequences are LGHDT and YNNKEL (reference sequence). Trimming took 4 bases from V and 3 from J, leaving 15 bases between them. CDR3 length equals 15 residues. The CDR3 reads CASSRKGYLDTEAFF. The CDR3 coding sequence is TGTGCCAGCAGCCGAAAAGGGTATTTGGACACTGAAGCTTTCTTT.

This clonotype was counted a few times. This rearrangement joins TRBV27 to TRBJ1-2; weak D call: TRBD1 (6 bases). V was cut by 5 bases and J by 3 bases, with 22 bases left in between. The CDR3 has 17 residues. Per germline, CDR1 MNHEY and CDR2 SMNVEV (reference sequence). CDR3 in amino acids: CASSDRDTGKPHYGYTF. The CDR3 DNA follows: TGTGCCAGCAGTGACCGGGACACTGGAAAGCCCCACTATGGCTACACCTTC.

The chain is built from TRBV7-2 and TRBJ2-5; no clear D gene. V was clipped by 5 bases and J by 11 bases, with 21 bases between them. CDR3 length equals 14 residues. Germline V CDR1 and CDR2: SGHTA, FQGNSA. The chain's CDR3 is CASSKAGRAVGQYF. CDR3 DNA: TGTGCCAGCAGCAAGGCCGGCAGAGCAGTTGGGCAGTACTTC.

This chain connects TRBV2 to TRBJ1-5; 11 bases line up with TRBD1. The germline V gene has CDR1 SNHLY and CDR2 FYNNEI. V lost 6 bases to trimming and J lost 9 bases; unmatched junction nucleotides: 7. This CDR3 contains 14 residues. CDR3 protein: CASRRTGGAGPQHF. The CDR3 DNA follows: TGTGCCAGCAGGCGGACAGGGGGCGCAGGGCCCCAGCATTTT. The variable domain in full, completed from reference TRBV2 and TRBJ1-5, reads EPEVTQTPSHQVTQMGQEVILRCVPISNHLYFYWYRQILGQKVEFLVSFYNNEISEKSEIFDDQFSVERPDGSNFTLKIRSTKLEDSAMYFCASRRTGGAGPQHFGDGTRLSIL.